A single sample gave rise to the 24 T cell receptor beta chains below, sequenced in a study of T cells in Graves' hyperthyroidism and ophthalmopathy. From RNA transcripts, TCR beta CDR3 regions were amplified. The study used the HTBI primer set for a first-round RT-PCR of the TCR CDR3. TCRdb recomputed calls from the multiplex PCR reads with MiXCR, one row per CDR3 protein. Found here are about 340,000 distinct CDR3 sequences, 15% to 20% of them singletons; the top ten hold under 55%. Material: blood. These receptors were collected from a woman aged 45-60 years with Graves' hyperthyroidism.

This clonotype was seen ten or more times. The chain combines TRBV3-1 with TRBJ1-1; D is possibly TRBD1 (5 bases). V lost 1 base to trimming and J lost 3 bases, with 9 bases between them. CDR3 length: 14 residues. The V gene's germline CDR1 is LGHDT and CDR2 YNNKEL (reference sequence). Here the CDR3 DNA reads TGTGCCAGCAGCCAAGGGTGGGACGACACTGAAGCTTTCTTT. Translation: CASSQGWDDTEAFF.

Ten or more counts support this clonotype. The V call is TRBV30, the J call TRBJ2-3; TRBD1 agrees at 10 bases. This CDR3 is built from 13 residues. Germline loops: CDR1 GTSNPN, CDR2 SVGIG (reference sequence). V lost 7 bases to trimming and J lost 5 bases; unmatched junction nucleotides: 6. The CDR3 loop is CAFDRGPGDTQYF. For the CDR3, the DNA is TGTGCCTTCGACAGGGGGCCGGGAGATACGCAGTATTTT.

The CDR3 loop reads CASSDRAAMNTEAFF. CDR3 coding DNA: TGTGCCAGCAGCGATCGGGCAGCCATGAACACTGAAGCTTTCTTT. The chain uses TRBV6-4 and TRBJ1-1, with D unresolved. Trimming shortened V by 6 bases and J by 0 bases, and 14 bases separated the two germline ends. Germline V gives CDR1 MRHNA, CDR2 SNTAGT. The CDR3 is 15 amino acids.

Only a few counts were recorded for this clonotype. The J gene is TRBJ2-7, the V gene TRBV7-2; 12 bases fit TRBD2. The CDR3 contains 15 residues. CDR1 is SGHTA and CDR2 is FQGNSA in the germline V gene. The V gene end was trimmed by 4 bases and the J gene end by 6 bases; junction bases not matched to a gene: 7. Here the CDR3 reads CASSSRLAGEIEQYF. DNA of the CDR3: TGTGCCAGCAGCTCCAGACTAGCGGGAGAAATCGAGCAGTACTTC.

The gene calls are TRBV6-6 and TRBJ1-6; perhaps TRBD1 as D (6 bases). Trimming took off 0 bases at V and 8 bases at J, with 17 bases between the two ends. Per the germline V gene, CDR1 is MNHNY and CDR2 is SVGAGI (reference sequence). The CDR3 extends over 17 amino acids. The CDR3 sequence: CASSYSRGGAGDSPLHF. CDR3 coding DNA: TGTGCCAGCAGTTACTCGAGGGGGGGGGCAGGTGATTCACCCCTCCACTTT.

This sequence joins TRBV4-1 and TRBJ2-5; possible D gene TRBD1, 6 bases. Germline values: CDR1 MGHRA, CDR2 YSYEKL. Trimming left V 10 bases short and J 4 bases short, with 19 bases between. CDR3 length: 14 amino acids. The CDR3 protein is CANSRSGAAETQYF. The CDR3 DNA is TGCGCCAACAGTCGATCAGGGGCGGCAGAGACCCAGTACTTC.

This clonotype occurred many times. CDR3 DNA sequence: TGTGCCAGCGGTGGTGGGGGGACTAGCGGGGGAGCAGGGTACAATGAGCAGTTCTTC. This gives the protein CASGGGGTSGGAGYNEQFF. The chain employs TRBV11-1 and TRBJ2-1; TRBD2 matches at 14 bases. Trimming removed 8 bases from V and 4 bases from J; junction bases left unmatched: 16. The CDR3 is 19 residues long. Germline CDR1 reads SGHAT; CDR2 reads FQDESV (reference sequence).

This chain uses TRBV6-2 or TRBV6-3 with TRBJ2-7; D gene ambiguous. V was shortened by 6 bases and J by 6 bases, with 12 bases between the two germline ends. Germline values: CDR1 MNHEY, CDR2 SVGEGT. The CDR3 sequence is 12 residues long. CDR3 coding DNA: TGTGCCAGCAGCCACGGCGTAGGCGAGCAGTACGTC. Amino acid sequence: CASSHGVGEQYV.

Comments on this clonotype: Being one base from a much bigger clone, this may be a read error. The rearrangement links TRBV2 to TRBJ2-7; 8 bases fit TRBD2. The CDR3 totals 15 residues. The ends lost 1 base at V and 2 bases at J; junction bases unmatched: 4. From germline, CDR1 is SNHLY and CDR2 FYNNEI. In DNA, the CDR3 is TGTGCCAGCAGTGAAGTCCCCGGGGGGGCCTACGAGCAGTACTTC. Protein: CASSEVPGGAYEQYF.

The rearrangement uses TRBV19 and TRBJ2-5; 8 bases are shared with TRBD1. This CDR3 is built from 13 residues. CDR1 and CDR2 (germline): LNHDA, SQIVND (reference sequence). V shed 5 bases, J shed 6 bases, and the junction held 5 bases outside the gene matches. The CDR3 coding sequence is TGTGCCAGTAGTCCCCAGGGGGCAAAGACCCAGTACTTC. Translating it yields CASSPQGAKTQYF.

CDR3 DNA: TGCAGCGTTGCAAAATCAGGAGAAGAGACCCAGTACTTC. This codes for CSVAKSGEETQYF. The gene calls are TRBV29-1 and TRBJ2-5; D is unclear. Trimming left V 4 bases short and J 3 bases short, with 12 bases between. The V gene's germline CDR1 is SQVTM and CDR2 ANQGSEA. The CDR3 sequence is 13 residues long.

The rearrangement links TRBV13 to TRBJ1-1, with D possibly TRBD1 on 5 matching bases. Germline CDR1 reads PRHDT; CDR2 reads FYEKMQ (reference sequence). Between the trimmed V and J ends, which lost 3 bases and 1 base, there was a span of 12 bases. The CDR3 is made up of 15 amino acids. The DNA of the CDR3 is TGTGCCAGCAGCTTTAGACAGAGACGGAACACTGAAGCTTTCTTT. It specifies CASSFRQRRNTEAFF.

As regards this clonotype: A read error may be the cause here, since a much bigger clone is one base away. The rearrangement links TRBV12-3 or TRBV12-4 to TRBJ2-7; 10 bases line up with TRBD2. CDR3 length equals 14 residues. CDR3 region: CASSFSSGSYKQYF. The CDR3 coding sequence is TGTGCCAGCAGTTTCTCTAGCGGGAGCTACAAGCAGTACTTC.

This clonotype was seen more than once but under ten times. This rearrangement joins TRBV12-3 or TRBV12-4 to TRBJ1-2; D unclear. This CDR3 is built from 13 residues. Deletions cut 10 bases from V and 2 bases from J, with 14 bases between. The chain's CDR3 is CATRGSGNYGYTF. The CDR3 DNA follows: TGTGCCACCAGAGGATCGGGCAACTATGGCTACACCTTC.

The chain joins TRBV6-5 to TRBJ2-1, with no clear D. The CDR3 contains 14 residues. Trimming shortened V by 0 bases and J by 5 bases, and 8 bases separated the two germline ends. The germline V gene has CDR1 MNHEY and CDR2 SVGAGI. The CDR3 bases are TGTGCCAGCAGTTACTCCCACAGAGACAATGAGCAGTTCTTC. Translating it yields CASSYSHRDNEQFF.

In its sample, this clonotype was seen many times. The chain joins TRBV2 to TRBJ1-1; a possible D gene is TRBD1 (6 bases). The germline V gene has CDR1 SNHLY and CDR2 FYNNEI. Between the trimmed V and J ends, which lost 7 bases and 5 bases, there was a span of 11 bases. The CDR3 contains 12 residues. The chain's CDR3 is CASTLGGTEAFF. CDR3 coding DNA: TGTGCCAGCACCCTAGGGGGGACTGAAGCTTTCTTT.

This clonotype was found many times. The J gene is TRBJ1-2, the V gene TRBV30, with D possibly TRBD1 on 5 matching bases. Trimming cost V 1 base and J 2 bases, with 20 bases left between them. The CDR3 has 17 residues. The germline gives CDR1 GTSNPN, CDR2 SVGIG (reference sequence). The CDR3 nucleotides are TGTGCCTGGAGTGCCACGGGGACGGTGCTCCCAAACTATGGCTACACCTTC. It is translated as CAWSATGTVLPNYGYTF.

This clonotype was seen a few times. The gene calls are TRBV9 and TRBJ1-2, with 9 bases identical to TRBD1. CDR3 size: 13 residues. Losses at the gene ends were 5 bases for V and 3 bases for J; bases not matched to a gene: 2. From germline, CDR1 is SGDLS and CDR2 YYNGEE. Here the CDR3 DNA reads TGTGCCAGCAGTGGGACAGGGTACTATGGCTACACCTTC. Its protein product is CASSGTGYYGYTF.

A few counts support this clonotype. The gene calls are TRBV12-3 or TRBV12-4 and TRBJ1-6, with D unclear. CDR3 length: 14 amino acids. With 11 bases removed from V and 8 bases from J, the gap between germline ends came to 19 bases. The CDR3 bases are TGTGCCTCTTCTGGCGGGTTATCGGATTCACCCCTCCACTTT. Translating gives CASSGGLSDSPLHF.

V usage is TRBV28 and J usage is TRBJ2-5; D is possibly TRBD1 or TRBD2 (5 bases each). From germline, CDR1 is MDHEN and CDR2 SYDVKM. This CDR3 region has 16 residues. V was cut by 6 bases and J by 0 bases, with 17 bases left in between. The CDR3 nucleotides read TGTGCCAGCAGGGGTGAGGGGTTATCTGACCAAGAGACCCAGTACTTC. This sequence encodes CASRGEGLSDQETQYF.

In this sample, this clonotype turned up once. V is TRBV20-1 and J is TRBJ1-5; D call uncertain. The CDR3 totals 15 residues. The V gene's germline CDR1 is DFQATT and CDR2 SNEGSKA (reference sequence). V dropped 1 base and J dropped 0 bases, with 10 bases sitting between them. CDR3 sequence (DNA): TGCAGTGCTAGAGTTCCTACTCATAGCAATCAGCCCCAGCATTTT. Amino acids: CSARVPTHSNQPQHF.

The chain joins TRBV5-8 to TRBJ2-7; no firm D call. V lost 5 bases and J 5 bases, leaving 11 bases between the germline ends. Germline-derived CDR1 and CDR2 are SGHTS and YDEGEE. The CDR3 is 12 residues long. The CDR3: CASRFTGNEQYV. CDR3 nucleotides: TGTGCCAGCAGATTCACTGGCAACGAGCAGTACGTC.

This clonotype was seen repeatedly, ten times or more. The chain uses TRBV6-1 and TRBJ2-7, with D tentatively TRBD1 or TRBD2 (5 bases each). Trimming removed 1 base from V and 3 bases from J, with 10 bases in between. Germline CDR1 and CDR2: MNHNS and SASEGT. The CDR3 has 14 amino acids. The CDR3 is CASSEGDPYYEQYV. CDR3 sequence (DNA): TGTGCCAGCAGTGAAGGGGACCCCTACTACGAGCAGTACGTC.

This clonotype was counted a few times. V usage is TRBV20-1 and J usage is TRBJ1-5; the D is unclear. CDR1 is DFQATT and CDR2 is SNEGSKA in the germline V gene (reference sequence). This CDR3 spans 12 amino acids. V lost 5 bases, J lost 6 bases, and 11 bases lay in between. The CDR3: CSAGRRGQPQHF. The CDR3 coding sequence is TGCAGTGCTGGTCGCCGGGGTCAGCCCCAGCATTTT.